Included here is one T cell receptor beta chain sequence, with context. Its antigen is not identified. This entry is derived from a study of T cell responses to AZD1222 COVID-19 vaccine. Overall study findings and caveats: In a largely white British group with more females than males, clonal diversity was possibly underestimated.

The CDR3 sequence is 17 residues long. J lost 1 base, V lost 2 bases, and 4 bases had no gene match. Germline V gene data show CDR1 as SGHRS and CDR2 as YFSETQ. TCRdb keeps only in-frame clones here, not all; method: immunoSEQ multiplex PCR. This repertoire shows fewer than 150,000 clones, 90% found once; its top ten account for 1.5% to 2%. The J gene is TRBJ2-7, the V gene TRBV5-1; 15 bases line up with TRBD2. This receptor was obtained from an adult who received the AZD1222 COVID-19 vaccine. The sample consisted of peripheral blood, taken 28 days after the second AZD1222 dose. CDR3 sequence (DNA): TGCGCCAGCAGCTTCGGACTAGCGGGAGGGCCTTCCTACGAGCAGTACTTC. This translates into CASSFGLAGGPSYEQYF.